Reported below is one TCR beta chain. Its antigen is not known. The data derive from a study of T cell responses to AZD1222 COVID-19 vaccine. CDR1 MGHRA and CDR2 YSYEKL come from the germline V gene. The CDR3 totals 15 residues. Between the trimmed V and J ends, which lost 0 bases and 5 bases, there was a span of 13 bases. Study-wide results and limits: Regions left unmutated in variants are reportedly the target of nearly half of spike-specific TCRs. Donors were chiefly white British, with a greater number of females, and clonal diversity was perhaps underestimated.

The assay was immunoSEQ multiplex PCR, and TCRdb's table has in-frame clones only and misses some. The table has approximately 160,000 clones, roughly 93% seen once. This TCR was recovered from an adult in good health. The chain has TRBV4-1 and TRBJ1-2; a possible D gene is TRBD1 (6 bases). The source material was peripheral blood, sampled on day 0 of AZD1222 vaccination. In DNA, the CDR3 is TGCGCCAGCAGCCAAGATCGCCGGGACATATATGGCTACACCTTC. It translates to CASSQDRRDIYGYTF.